The 2 T cell receptor beta chains presented below share a single source sample, sequenced in a study of CD8 T cells in ankylosing spondylitis. MiXCR, run by TCRdb on the 5' RACE reads, gives a single entry per CDR3 protein. The table shows 250,000 to 400,000 distinct CDR3 sequences, with approximately 10% occurring only once. The source material was blood, either unsorted or a sorted T cell fraction (not recorded which). All receptors derive from a female donor with ankylosing spondylitis or in good health (not recorded which).

This clonotype was detected a few times. V is TRBV12-3 or TRBV12-4 and J is TRBJ1-2; D call uncertain. The CDR3 length is 13 residues. The V gene lost 2 bases and the J gene lost 4 bases, with 8 bases spanning the gap. The CDR3 here is CASSLSIGYGYTF. DNA for the CDR3: TGTGCCAGCAGTTTATCCATCGGCTATGGCTACACCTTC.

This clonotype was observed at least ten times. The chain is built from TRBV12-3 or TRBV12-4 and TRBJ1-6; D remains ambiguous. The CDR3 extends over 12 amino acids. V lost 9 bases and J 6 bases, leaving 9 bases between the germline ends. The CDR3 loop reads CASVRGNSPLHF. The DNA of the CDR3 is TGTGCCAGTGTTCGTGGTAATTCACCCCTCCACTTT.